This TCR beta chain was sequenced for a study of cytomegalovirus exposure and HLA in healthy donors. Overall study findings and caveats: In a later analysis, first-cohort TCR clusters were found to tend to co-occur in the approximately 110 validation repertoires. Rarity marked most TCR sequences, yet some public TCRs occurred in many donors.

Germline V lookup: CDR1 MDHEN, CDR2 SYDVKM. This CDR3 has 13 amino acids. The V gene end was trimmed by 6 bases and the J gene end by 4 bases; junction bases not matched to a gene: 3. Method: immunoSEQ multiplex PCR; TCRdb's copy keeps in-frame clones and lacks some. The sample carries around 120,000 clones, about 91% recorded once. The donors were in the 120-subject validation cohort, distinct from the roughly 700-subject first cohort. Worth noting for this clone: Its antigen is unknown.

The receptor comes from a man between 18 and 29 years old in good health and CMV-seronegative. The V and J genes are TRBV28 and TRBJ2-7; 10 bases are a match to TRBD2. The sample taken for sequencing was PBMCs. The DNA for the CDR3 is TGTGCCAGCAGGAGCGGGGGGGGATACGAGCAGTACTTC. Amino acids: CASRSGGGYEQYF.